These T cell receptor beta chains were read from a single sample in a study of blood T cell repertoires in COVID-19. The method was immunoSEQ multiplex PCR; TCRdb's version includes in-frame clones alone and lacks a portion of them. This table has about 160,000 clones, roughly 90% appearing once. Material for sequencing was peripheral blood. Source of these receptors: a man under 40 with COVID-19, enrolled during active disease. The CDR3 runs from the conserved cysteine through the conserved F or W. The D gene is left open where the match is weak. The listing skips clone size in some rows; elsewhere it reads once, few, many or a size class.

clone_size	v_call	j_call	cdr3_length	d_call	cdr3_aa	cdr3_nt
.	TRBV27	TRBJ2-5	15	TRBD1	CASSIGTGKKETQYF	TGTGCCAGCAGCATCGGGACAGGAAAAAAAGAGACCCAGTACTTC
.	TRBV27	TRBJ2-7	15	TRBD1	CASSSWPGQGYEQYF	TGTGCCAGCAGTTCCTGGCCGGGACAGGGGTACGAGCAGTACTTC
.	TRBV19	TRBJ1-1	12	.	CASSIRETEAFF	TGTGCCAGTAGTATCAGGGAAACTGAAGCTTTCTTT
.	TRBV29-1	TRBJ2-7	12	.	CSVGQGSHEQYF	TGCAGCGTTGGTCAGGGTTCCCACGAGCAGTACTTC
.	TRBV6-1	TRBJ1-2	15	.	CASSEARQGSYGYTF	TGTGCCAGCAGTGAAGCGCGTCAGGGGAGCTATGGCTACACCTTC
.	TRBV10-3	TRBJ2-1	13	TRBD2	CAIRGGGIDEQFF	TGTGCCATCAGGGGGGGAGGGATCGATGAGCAGTTCTTC
.	TRBV19	TRBJ1-6	12	.	CASMEGNSPLHF	TGTGCCAGTATGGAGGGGAATTCACCCCTCCACTTT
.	TRBV30	TRBJ2-7	12	.	CAWSSQGYEQYF	TGTGCCTGGAGTTCACAGGGATACGAGCAGTACTTC
.	TRBV28	TRBJ1-1	16	TRBD1	CASSVLQGAQDTEAFF	TGTGCCAGCAGTGTCCTCCAGGGGGCGCAGGACACTGAAGCTTTCTTT
.	TRBV15	TRBJ2-3	15	TRBD2	CATSGTSGSAHTQYF	TGTGCCACCAGCGGGACTAGCGGGAGCGCACATACGCAGTATTTT
once	TRBV9	TRBJ1-1	13	.	CASSPPRSTEAFF	TGTGCCAGCAGCCCCCCGAGGAGCACTGAAGCTTTCTTT
once	TRBV5-1	TRBJ1-3	13	.	CASSHDSRNTIYF	TGCGCCAGCAGCCATGACAGCCGAAACACCATATATTTT
.	TRBV28	TRBJ2-7	13	TRBD1	CASRDRVHYEQYF	TGTGCCAGCAGGGACAGGGTGCACTACGAGCAGTACTTC
.	TRBV4-3	TRBJ2-1	17	TRBD2	CASSQQNLAGDLVEQFF	TGCGCCAGCAGCCAACAAAATCTAGCGGGGGACCTCGTTGAGCAGTTCTTC
.	TRBV18	TRBJ1-1	14	.	CASSPLTGDTEAFF	TGTGCCAGCTCCCCCCTTACGGGGGACACTGAAGCTTTCTTT
once	TRBV19	TRBJ1-1	23	TRBD1	CASSIDLSLAGTGALRPNTEAFF	TGTGCCAGTAGTATAGACCTTTCGCTCGCCGGGACAGGGGCCCTACGACCTAACACTGAAGCTTTCTTT
.	TRBV7-3	TRBJ2-1	13	.	CASSLLSRDEQFF	TGTGCCAGCAGCTTACTTTCGAGGGATGAGCAGTTCTTC
.	TRBV5-1	TRBJ1-1	13	.	CASSLDGGRMTFF	TGCGCCAGCAGCTTGGATGGCGGTCGAATGACTTTCTTT
.	TRBV4-1	TRBJ2-5	16	TRBD1	CASSQDPRGLGETQYF	TGCGCCAGCAGCCAAGACCCAAGGGGGCTGGGGGAGACCCAGTACTTC
once	TRBV27	TRBJ2-7	14	.	CASSFNGGLYEQYF	TGTGCCAGCAGTTTCAACGGAGGGCTCTACGAGCAGTACTTC
few	TRBV6-5	TRBJ2-2	14	.	CASSSDRNTGELFF	TGTGCCAGCAGTTCGGACAGGAACACCGGGGAGCTGTTTTTT
.	TRBV28	TRBJ2-1	15	.	CASRSRGISYNEQFF	TGTGCCAGCAGGAGCAGGGGCATCTCCTACAATGAGCAGTTCTTC
.	TRBV7-8	TRBJ2-1	18	TRBD2	CASSPRLAGDTGYNEQFF	TGTGCCAGCAGCCCACGGCTAGCGGGTGACACAGGCTACAATGAGCAGTTCTTC
.	TRBV28	TRBJ2-1	15	TRBD2	CASSFRTSGRNEQFF	TGTGCCAGCAGTTTCAGGACTAGCGGGCGGAATGAGCAGTTCTTC
.	TRBV18	TRBJ1-4	13	.	CASSPAVLEKLFF	TGTGCCAGCTCACCAGCAGTTTTAGAAAAACTGTTTTTT
.	TRBV2	TRBJ1-6	15	.	CASSGDSFYNSPLHF	TGTGCCAGCAGTGGAGACAGCTTCTATAATTCACCCCTCCACTTT
.	TRBV28	TRBJ1-2	15	.	CASSSPPGGSYGYTF	TGTGCCAGCAGTTCACCACCCGGGGGGTCTTATGGCTACACCTTC